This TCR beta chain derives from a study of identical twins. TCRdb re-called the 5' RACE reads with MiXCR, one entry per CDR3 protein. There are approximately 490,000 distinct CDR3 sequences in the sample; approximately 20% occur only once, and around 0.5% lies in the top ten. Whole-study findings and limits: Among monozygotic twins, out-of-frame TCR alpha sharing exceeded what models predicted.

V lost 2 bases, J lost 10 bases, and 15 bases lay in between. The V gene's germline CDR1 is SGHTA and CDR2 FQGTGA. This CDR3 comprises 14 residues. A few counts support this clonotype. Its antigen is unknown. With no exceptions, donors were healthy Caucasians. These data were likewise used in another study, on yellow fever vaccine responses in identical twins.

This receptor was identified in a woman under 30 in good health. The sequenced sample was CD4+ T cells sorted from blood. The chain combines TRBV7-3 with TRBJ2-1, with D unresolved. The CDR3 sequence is CASSLEVGNREQFF. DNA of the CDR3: TGTGCCAGCAGCTTAGAGGTCGGAAATAGGGAGCAGTTCTTC.